This record covers a single T cell receptor beta chain. The entry originates in a study of control samples from healthy donors and cancer patients. Germline CDR1 LGHDT, CDR2 YNNKEL (reference sequence). The trim removed 4 bases at V and 10 bases at J, leaving 4 bases unmatched. The CDR3 extends over 14 amino acids. The method was immunoSEQ multiplex PCR; TCRdb's version includes in-frame clones alone and lacks a portion of them. The profile shows about 48,000 clones, roughly 92% of them singletons. The chain uses TRBV3-1 (or the pseudogene TRBV3-2) and TRBJ1-6, with 10 bases fitting TRBD1. Sequencing was done on a sample of PBMCs. The TCR sequence derives from a woman aged 50 to 60 with head and neck cancer. The CDR3 region has the DNA TGTGCCAGCAGCCTTGGGACAGGGGAGTCACCCCTCCACTTT. Translated, it gives CASSLGTGESPLHF.